This T cell receptor (beta chain) appears in the sequencing data of a study of T cell responses to AZD1222 COVID-19 vaccine. Sequenced by immunoSEQ multiplex PCR; TCRdb stores in-frame clones only, minus some. The sample includes about 94,000 clones, approximately 81% seen only once; the top ten take roughly 4.7%. CDR1 LGHDT and CDR2 YNNKEL come from the germline V gene (reference sequence). The CDR3 runs to 14 residues. Trimming cost V 4 bases and J 4 bases, with 11 bases left between them. The sequences come from peripheral blood, collected 28 days after the second AZD1222 dose. This TCR was recovered from an adult who received the AZD1222 COVID-19 vaccine. The V call is TRBV3-1 (or the pseudogene TRBV3-2), the J call TRBJ2-1; D unresolved. This chain's CDR3 is CASSPLARYNEQFF. CDR3 DNA: TGTGCCAGCAGCCCGTTGGCTAGATACAATGAGCAGTTCTTC.